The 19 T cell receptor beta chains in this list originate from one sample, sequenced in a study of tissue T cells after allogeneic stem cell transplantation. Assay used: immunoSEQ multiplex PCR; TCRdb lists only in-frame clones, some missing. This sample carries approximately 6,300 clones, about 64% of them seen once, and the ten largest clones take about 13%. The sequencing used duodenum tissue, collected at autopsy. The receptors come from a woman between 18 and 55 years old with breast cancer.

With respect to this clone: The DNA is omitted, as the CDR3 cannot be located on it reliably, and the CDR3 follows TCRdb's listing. CDR3: CASSLAFGAGELFF. The chain carries TRBV7-2 and TRBJ2-2. CDR1 and CDR2 from the germline V gene are SGHTA and FQGNSA. The CDR3 extends over 14 residues, inclusive of both ends.

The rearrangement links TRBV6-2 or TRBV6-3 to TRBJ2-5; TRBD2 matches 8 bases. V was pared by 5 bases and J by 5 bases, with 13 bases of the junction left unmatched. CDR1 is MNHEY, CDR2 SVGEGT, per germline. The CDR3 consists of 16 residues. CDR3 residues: CASSHPLRGAEETQYF. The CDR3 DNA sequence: TGTGCCAGCAGTCATCCTCTGCGGGGGGCGGAGGAGACCCAGTACTTC.

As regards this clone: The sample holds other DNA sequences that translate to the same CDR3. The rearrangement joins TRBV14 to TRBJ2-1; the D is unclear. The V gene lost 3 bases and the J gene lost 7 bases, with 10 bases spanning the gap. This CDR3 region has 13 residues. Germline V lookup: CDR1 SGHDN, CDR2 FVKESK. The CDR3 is CASSQALYNEQFF. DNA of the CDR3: TGTGCCAGCAGCCAGGCCCTATATAATGAGCAGTTCTTC.

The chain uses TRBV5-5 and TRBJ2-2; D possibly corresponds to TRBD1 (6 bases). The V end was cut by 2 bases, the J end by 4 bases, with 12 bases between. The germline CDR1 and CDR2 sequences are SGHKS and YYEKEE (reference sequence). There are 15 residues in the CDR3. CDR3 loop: CASSFRQALTGELFF. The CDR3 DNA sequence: TGTGCCAGCAGCTTTCGACAGGCTCTCACCGGGGAGCTGTTTTTT. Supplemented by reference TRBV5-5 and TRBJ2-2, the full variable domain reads DAGVTQSPTHLIKTRGQQVTLRCSPISGHKSVSWYQQVLGQGPQFIFQYYEKEERGRGNFPDRFSARQFPNYSSELNVNALLLGDSALYLCASSFRQALTGELFFGEGSRLTVL.

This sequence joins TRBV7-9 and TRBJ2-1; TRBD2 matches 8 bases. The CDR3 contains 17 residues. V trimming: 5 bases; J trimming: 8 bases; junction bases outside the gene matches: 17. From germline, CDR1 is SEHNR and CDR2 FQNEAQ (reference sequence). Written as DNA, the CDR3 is TGTGCCAGCAGCCAGCTTTATGGACGGGAGGGCCCACATGAGCAGTTCTTC. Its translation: CASSQLYGREGPHEQFF.

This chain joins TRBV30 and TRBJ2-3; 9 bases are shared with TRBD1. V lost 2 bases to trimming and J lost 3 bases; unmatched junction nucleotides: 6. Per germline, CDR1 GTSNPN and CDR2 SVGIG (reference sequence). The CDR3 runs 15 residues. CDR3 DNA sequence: TGTGCCTGGAGTTTCGGACAGGGGCTAACAGATACGCAGTATTTT. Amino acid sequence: CAWSFGQGLTDTQYF.

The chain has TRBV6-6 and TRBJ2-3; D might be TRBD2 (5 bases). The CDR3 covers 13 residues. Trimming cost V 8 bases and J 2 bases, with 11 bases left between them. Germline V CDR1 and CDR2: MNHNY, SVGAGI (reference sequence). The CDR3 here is CASQDGVTDTQYF. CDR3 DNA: TGTGCCAGCCAGGACGGGGTCACAGATACGCAGTATTTT.

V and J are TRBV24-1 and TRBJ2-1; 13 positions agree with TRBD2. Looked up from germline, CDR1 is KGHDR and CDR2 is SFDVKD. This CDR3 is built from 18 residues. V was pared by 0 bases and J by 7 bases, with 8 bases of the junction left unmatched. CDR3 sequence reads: CATSDLGTSGTFGNEQFF. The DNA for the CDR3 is TGTGCCACCAGTGATTTGGGGACTAGCGGGACATTCGGTAATGAGCAGTTCTTC.

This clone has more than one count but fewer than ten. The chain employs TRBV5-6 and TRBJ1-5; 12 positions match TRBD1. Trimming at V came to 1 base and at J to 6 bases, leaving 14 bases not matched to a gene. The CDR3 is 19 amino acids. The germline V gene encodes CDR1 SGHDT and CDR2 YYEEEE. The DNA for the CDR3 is TGTGCCAGCAGCTTGCGACTAGGTCCGGGACAGGGGGCTCTTCAGCCCCAGCATTTT. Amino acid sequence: CASSLRLGPGQGALQPQHF. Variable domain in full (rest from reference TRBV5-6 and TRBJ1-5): DAGVTQSPTHLIKTRGQQVTLRCSPKSGHDTVSWYQQALGQGPQFIFQYYEEEERQRGNFPDRFSGHQFPNYSSELNVNALLLGDSALYLCASSLRLGPGQGALQPQHFGDGTRLSIL.

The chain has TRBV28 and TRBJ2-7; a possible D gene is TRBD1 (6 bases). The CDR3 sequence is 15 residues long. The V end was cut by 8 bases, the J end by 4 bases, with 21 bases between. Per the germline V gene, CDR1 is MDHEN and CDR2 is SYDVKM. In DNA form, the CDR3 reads TGTGCCAGCTGGGGGCCAAGCGGATATACATACGAGCAGTACTTC. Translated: CASWGPSGYTYEQYF. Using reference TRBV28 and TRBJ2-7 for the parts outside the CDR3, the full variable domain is DVKVTQSSRYLVKRTGEKVFLECVQDMDHENMFWYRQDPGLGLRLIYFSYDVKMKEKGDIPEGYSVSREKKERFSLILESASTNQTSMYLCASWGPSGYTYEQYFGPGTRLTVT.

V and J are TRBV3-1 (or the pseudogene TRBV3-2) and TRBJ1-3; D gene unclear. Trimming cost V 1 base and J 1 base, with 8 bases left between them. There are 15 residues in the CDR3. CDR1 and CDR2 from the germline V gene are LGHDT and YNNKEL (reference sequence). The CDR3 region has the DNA TGTGCCAGCAGCCAAGGTTTTCTGTCTGGAAACACCATATATTTT. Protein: CASSQGFLSGNTIYF.

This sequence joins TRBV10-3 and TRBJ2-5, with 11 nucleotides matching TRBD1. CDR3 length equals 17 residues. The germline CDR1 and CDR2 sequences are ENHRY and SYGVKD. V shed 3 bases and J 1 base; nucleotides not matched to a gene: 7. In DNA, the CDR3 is TGTGCCATCAGTGAAGGCGGGGGGACAGGGGGCCAAGAGACCCAGTACTTC. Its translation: CAISEGGGTGGQETQYF.

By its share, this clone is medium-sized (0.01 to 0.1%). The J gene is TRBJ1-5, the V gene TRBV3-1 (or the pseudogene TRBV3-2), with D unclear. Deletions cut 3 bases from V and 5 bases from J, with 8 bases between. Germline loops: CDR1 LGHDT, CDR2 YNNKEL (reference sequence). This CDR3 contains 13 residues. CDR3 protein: CASSQMPDQPQHF. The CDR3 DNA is TGTGCCAGCAGCCAGATGCCGGATCAGCCCCAGCATTTT.

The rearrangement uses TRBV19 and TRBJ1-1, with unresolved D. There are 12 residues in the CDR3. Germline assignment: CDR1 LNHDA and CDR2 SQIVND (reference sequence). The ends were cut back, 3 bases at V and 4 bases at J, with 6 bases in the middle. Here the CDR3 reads CASSIIGTEAFF. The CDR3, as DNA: TGTGCCAGTAGTATTATCGGCACTGAAGCTTTCTTT.

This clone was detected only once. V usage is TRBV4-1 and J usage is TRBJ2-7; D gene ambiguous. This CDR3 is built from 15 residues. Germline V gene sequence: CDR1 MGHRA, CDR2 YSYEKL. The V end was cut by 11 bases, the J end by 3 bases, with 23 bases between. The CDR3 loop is CAPSQLARADYEQYF. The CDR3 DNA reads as TGCGCCCCCAGCCAACTCGCTCGGGCCGACTACGAGCAGTACTTC.

The CDR3 region is CASSQGLSAYEQYF. As DNA, the CDR3 is TGCGCCAGCAGCCAAGGACTATCCGCCTACGAGCAGTACTTC. The chain joins TRBV5-1 to TRBJ2-7, with D perhaps TRBD2 (6 bases). The CDR3 covers 14 residues. CDR1 is SGHRS and CDR2 is YFSETQ in the germline V gene. The ends were cut back, 4 bases at V and 2 bases at J, with 13 bases in the middle.

CDR3 in amino acids: CASSVVGSGSADTQYF. CDR3 DNA sequence: TGTGCCAGCAGCGTAGTAGGTAGCGGGAGCGCAGATACGCAGTATTTT. J is TRBJ2-3 and V is TRBV9; 9 bases are a match to TRBD2. V dropped 0 bases and J dropped 4; count of bases not matched to a gene: 6. CDR3 length equals 16 residues. The V gene's germline CDR1 is SGDLS and CDR2 YYNGEE.

As DNA, the CDR3 is TGTGCCAGTAGTAACACCGGGACAGGGCATGGAAAACTGTTTTTT. Encoded protein: CASSNTGTGHGKLFF. This sequence joins TRBV19 and TRBJ1-4; 9 bases agree with TRBD1. This CDR3 region has 15 residues. Germline V gene lookup returns CDR1 LNHDA and CDR2 SQIVND (reference sequence). V lost 4 bases and J lost 10; bases outside the gene matches: 10.

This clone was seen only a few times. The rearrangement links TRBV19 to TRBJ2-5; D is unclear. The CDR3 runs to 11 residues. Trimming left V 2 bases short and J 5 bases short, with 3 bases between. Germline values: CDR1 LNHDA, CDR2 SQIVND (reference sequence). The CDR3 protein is CASSIMETQYF. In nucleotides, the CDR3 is TGTGCCAGTAGTATAATGGAGACCCAGTACTTC.